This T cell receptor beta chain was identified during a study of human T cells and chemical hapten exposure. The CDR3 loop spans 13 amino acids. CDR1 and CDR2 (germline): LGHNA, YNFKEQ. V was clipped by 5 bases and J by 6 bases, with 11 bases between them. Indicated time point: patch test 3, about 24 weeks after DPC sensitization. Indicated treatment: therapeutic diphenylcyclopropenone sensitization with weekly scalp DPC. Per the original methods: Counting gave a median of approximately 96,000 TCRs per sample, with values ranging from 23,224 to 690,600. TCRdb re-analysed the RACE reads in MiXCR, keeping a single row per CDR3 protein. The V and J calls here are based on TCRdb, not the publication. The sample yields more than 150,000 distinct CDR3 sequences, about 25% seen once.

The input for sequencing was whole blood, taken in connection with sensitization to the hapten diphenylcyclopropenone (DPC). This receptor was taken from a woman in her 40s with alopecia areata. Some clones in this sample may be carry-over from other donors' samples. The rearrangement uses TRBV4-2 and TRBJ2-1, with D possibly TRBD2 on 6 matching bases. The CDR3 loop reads CASSSGEFNEQFF. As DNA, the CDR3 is TGTGCCAGCAGCTCGGGGGAGTTCAATGAGCAGTTCTTC.